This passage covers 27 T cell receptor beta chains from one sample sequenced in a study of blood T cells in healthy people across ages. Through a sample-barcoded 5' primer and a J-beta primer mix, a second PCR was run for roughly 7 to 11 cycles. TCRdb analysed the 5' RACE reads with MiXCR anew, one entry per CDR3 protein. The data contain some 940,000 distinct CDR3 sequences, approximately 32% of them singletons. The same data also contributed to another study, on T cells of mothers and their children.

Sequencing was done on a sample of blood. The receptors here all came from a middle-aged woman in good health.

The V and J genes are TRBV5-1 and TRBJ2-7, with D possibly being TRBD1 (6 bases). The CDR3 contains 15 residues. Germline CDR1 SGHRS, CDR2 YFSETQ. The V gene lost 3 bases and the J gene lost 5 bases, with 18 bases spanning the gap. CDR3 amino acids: CASSSKLDRLNEQYF. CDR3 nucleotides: TGCGCCAGCAGCTCAAAATTAGACAGGCTCAACGAGCAGTACTTC.

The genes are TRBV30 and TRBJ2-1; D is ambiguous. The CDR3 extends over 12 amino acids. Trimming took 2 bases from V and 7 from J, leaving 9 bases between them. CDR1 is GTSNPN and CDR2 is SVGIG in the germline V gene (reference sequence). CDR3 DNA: TGTGCCTGGAGTCAGAGACGGAATGAGCAGTTCTTC. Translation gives CAWSQRRNEQFF.

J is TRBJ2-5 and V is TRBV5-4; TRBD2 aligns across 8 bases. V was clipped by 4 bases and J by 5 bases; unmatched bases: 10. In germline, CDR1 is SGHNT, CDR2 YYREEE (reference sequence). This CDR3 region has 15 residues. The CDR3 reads CASSRGTSERETQYF. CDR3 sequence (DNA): TGTGCCAGCAGCCGAGGGACTAGTGAGAGGGAGACCCAGTACTTC.

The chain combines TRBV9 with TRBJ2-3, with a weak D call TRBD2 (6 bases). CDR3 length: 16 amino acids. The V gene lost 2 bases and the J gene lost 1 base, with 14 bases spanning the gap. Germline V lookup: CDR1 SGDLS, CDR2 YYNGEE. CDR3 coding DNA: TGTGCCAGCAGCGTCCAGGCTGGCGGGGGCACAGATACGCAGTATTTT. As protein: CASSVQAGGGTDTQYF.

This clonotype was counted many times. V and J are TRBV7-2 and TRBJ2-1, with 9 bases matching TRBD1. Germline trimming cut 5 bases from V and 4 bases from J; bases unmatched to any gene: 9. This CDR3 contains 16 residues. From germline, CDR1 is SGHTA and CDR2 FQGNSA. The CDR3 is CASSPRQGDLYNEQFF. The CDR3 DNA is TGTGCCAGCAGCCCACGACAGGGGGACCTATACAATGAGCAGTTCTTC.

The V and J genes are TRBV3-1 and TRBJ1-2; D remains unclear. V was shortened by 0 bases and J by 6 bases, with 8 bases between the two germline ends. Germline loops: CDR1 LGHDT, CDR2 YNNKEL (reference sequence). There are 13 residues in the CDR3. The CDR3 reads CASSQDGGHGYTF. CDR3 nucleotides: TGTGCCAGCAGCCAAGATGGAGGGCATGGCTACACCTTC.

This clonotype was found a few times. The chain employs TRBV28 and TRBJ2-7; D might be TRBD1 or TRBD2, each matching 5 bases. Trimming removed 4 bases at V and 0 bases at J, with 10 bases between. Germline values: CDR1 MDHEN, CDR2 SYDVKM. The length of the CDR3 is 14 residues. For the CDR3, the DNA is TGTGCCAGCAGTTGTGGGACGGGCTCCTACGAGCAGTACTTC. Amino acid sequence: CASSCGTGSYEQYF.

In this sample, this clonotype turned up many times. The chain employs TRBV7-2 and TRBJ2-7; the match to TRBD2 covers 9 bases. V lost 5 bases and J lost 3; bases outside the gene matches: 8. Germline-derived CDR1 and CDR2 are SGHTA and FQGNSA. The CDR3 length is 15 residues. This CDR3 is CASSTGLAFNYEQYF. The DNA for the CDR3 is TGTGCCAGCAGCACTGGACTAGCGTTTAACTACGAGCAGTACTTC. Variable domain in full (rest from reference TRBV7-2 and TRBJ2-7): GAGVSQSPSNKVTEKGKDVELRCDPISGHTALYWYRQSLGQGLEFLIYFQGNSAPDKSGLPSDRFSAERTGGSVSTLTIQRTQQEDSAVYLCASSTGLAFNYEQYFGPGTRLTVT.

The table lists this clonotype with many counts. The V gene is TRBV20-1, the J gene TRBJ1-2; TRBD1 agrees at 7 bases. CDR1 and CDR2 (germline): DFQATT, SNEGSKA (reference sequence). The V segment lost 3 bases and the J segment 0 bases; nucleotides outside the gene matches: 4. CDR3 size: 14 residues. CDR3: CSASRQGANYGYTF. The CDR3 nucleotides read TGCAGTGCTAGTCGACAGGGAGCTAACTATGGCTACACCTTC.

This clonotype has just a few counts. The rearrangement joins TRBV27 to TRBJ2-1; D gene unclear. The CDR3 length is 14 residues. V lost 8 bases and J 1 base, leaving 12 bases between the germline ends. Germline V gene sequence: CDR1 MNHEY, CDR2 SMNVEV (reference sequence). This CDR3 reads CASSSLVSYNEQFF. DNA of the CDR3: TGTGCCAGCTCCTCCTTGGTTTCCTACAATGAGCAGTTCTTC.

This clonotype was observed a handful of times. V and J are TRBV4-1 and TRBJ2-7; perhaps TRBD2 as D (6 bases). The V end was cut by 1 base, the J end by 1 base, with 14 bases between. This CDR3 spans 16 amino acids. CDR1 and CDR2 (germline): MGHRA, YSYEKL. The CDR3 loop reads CASSQGALGGSYEQYF. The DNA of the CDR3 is TGCGCCAGCAGCCAAGGTGCATTGGGGGGTTCCTACGAGCAGTACTTC.

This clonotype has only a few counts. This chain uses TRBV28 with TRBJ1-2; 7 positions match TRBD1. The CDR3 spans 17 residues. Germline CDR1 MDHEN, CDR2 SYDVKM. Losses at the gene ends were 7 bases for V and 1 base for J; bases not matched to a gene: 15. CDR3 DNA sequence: TGTGCCAGCATCCGCCTTGGGACAGCGGGGGTTAACTATGGCTACACCTTC. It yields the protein CASIRLGTAGVNYGYTF.

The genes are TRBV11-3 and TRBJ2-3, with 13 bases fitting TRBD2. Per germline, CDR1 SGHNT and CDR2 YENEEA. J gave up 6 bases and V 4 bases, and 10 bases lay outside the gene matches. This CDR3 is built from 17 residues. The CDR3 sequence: CASSSRSGLAGSDTQYF. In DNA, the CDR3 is TGTGCCAGCAGCTCTCGCTCGGGACTAGCGGGGTCTGATACGCAGTATTTT.

In DNA, the CDR3 is TGCGCCAGCAGCTTGGCCCCGGGGATCTCGAACACCGGGGAGCTGTTTTTT. It specifies CASSLAPGISNTGELFF. The chain links TRBV5-1 to TRBJ2-2; tentative D call: TRBD2 (5 bases). Germline V CDR1 and CDR2: SGHRS, YFSETQ. V lost 0 bases to trimming and J lost 0 bases, with 12 bases between them. The CDR3 sequence is 17 residues long.

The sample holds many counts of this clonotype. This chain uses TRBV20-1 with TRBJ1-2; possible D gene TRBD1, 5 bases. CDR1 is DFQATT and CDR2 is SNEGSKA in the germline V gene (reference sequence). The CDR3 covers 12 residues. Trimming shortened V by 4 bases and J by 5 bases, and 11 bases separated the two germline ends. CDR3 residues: CSAKQEFYGYTF. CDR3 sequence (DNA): TGCAGTGCTAAACAGGAGTTTTATGGCTACACCTTC.

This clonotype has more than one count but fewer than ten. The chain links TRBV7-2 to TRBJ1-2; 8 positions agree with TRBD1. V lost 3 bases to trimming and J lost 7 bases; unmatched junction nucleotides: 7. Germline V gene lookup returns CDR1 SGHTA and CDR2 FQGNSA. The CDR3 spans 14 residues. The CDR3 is CASSFTGGVSGYTF. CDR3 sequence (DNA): TGTGCCAGCAGCTTTACAGGGGGGGTTTCTGGCTACACCTTC.

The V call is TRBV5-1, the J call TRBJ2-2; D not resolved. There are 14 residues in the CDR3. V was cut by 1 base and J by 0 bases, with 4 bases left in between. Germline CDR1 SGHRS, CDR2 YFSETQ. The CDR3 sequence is CASSLPTNTGELFF. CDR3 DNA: TGCGCCAGCAGCTTGCCCACGAACACCGGGGAGCTGTTTTTT. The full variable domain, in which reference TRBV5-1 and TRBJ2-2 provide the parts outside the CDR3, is KAGVTQTPRYLIKTRGQQVTLSCSPISGHRSVSWYQQTPGQGLQFLFEYFSETQRNKGNFPGRFSGRQFSNSRSEMNVSTLELGDSALYLCASSLPTNTGELFFGEGSRLTVL.

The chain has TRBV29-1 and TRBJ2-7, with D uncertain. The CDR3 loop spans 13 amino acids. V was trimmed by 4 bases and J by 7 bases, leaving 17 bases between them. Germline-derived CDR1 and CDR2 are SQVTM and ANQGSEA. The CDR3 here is CSVVAFTYNEQYF. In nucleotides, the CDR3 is TGCAGCGTTGTGGCATTCACCTACAATGAGCAGTACTTC.

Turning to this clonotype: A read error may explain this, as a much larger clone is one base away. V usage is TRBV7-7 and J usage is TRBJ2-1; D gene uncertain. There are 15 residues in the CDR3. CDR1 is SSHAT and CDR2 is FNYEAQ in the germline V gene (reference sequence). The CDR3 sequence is CASSLGQAIGNEQFF. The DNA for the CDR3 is TGTGCTAGCAGCTTAGGTCAGGCCATTGGGAATGAGCAGTTCTTC.

DNA of the CDR3: TGCGCCAGCAGCTTGGCCGGAAGCGGTGGCACTGAAGCTTTCTTT. Amino acids: CASSLAGSGGTEAFF. J is TRBJ1-1 and V is TRBV5-1; D not resolved. V gave up 0 bases and J gave up 4 bases, with 13 bases separating them. This CDR3 has 15 amino acids. Germline V gene data show CDR1 as SGHRS and CDR2 as YFSETQ.

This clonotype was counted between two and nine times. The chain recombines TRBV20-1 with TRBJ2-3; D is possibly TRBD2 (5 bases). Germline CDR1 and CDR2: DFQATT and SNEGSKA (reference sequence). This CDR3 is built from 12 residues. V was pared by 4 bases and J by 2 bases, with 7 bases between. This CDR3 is CSATGDTDTQYF. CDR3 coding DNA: TGCAGTGCTACCGGGGACACAGATACGCAGTATTTT.

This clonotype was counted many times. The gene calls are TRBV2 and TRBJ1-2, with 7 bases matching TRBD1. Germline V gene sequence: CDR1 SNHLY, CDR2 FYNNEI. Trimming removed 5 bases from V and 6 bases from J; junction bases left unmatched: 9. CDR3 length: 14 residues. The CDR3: CASSRQGGKDGYTF. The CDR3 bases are TGTGCCAGCAGTAGACAGGGCGGGAAGGATGGCTACACCTTC.

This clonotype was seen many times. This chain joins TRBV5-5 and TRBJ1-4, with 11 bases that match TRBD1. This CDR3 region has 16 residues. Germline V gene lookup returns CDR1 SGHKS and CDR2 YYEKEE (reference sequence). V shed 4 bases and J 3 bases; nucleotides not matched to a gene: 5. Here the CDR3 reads CASSKRTGGSNEKLFF. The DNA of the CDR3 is TGTGCCAGCAGCAAACGGACAGGGGGCTCTAATGAAAAACTGTTTTTT.

The CDR3 here is CASRSGPLVGEQFF. The CDR3 DNA reads as TGTGCCAGCAGGTCAGGTCCCCTTGTCGGTGAGCAGTTCTTC. This chain joins TRBV6-1 and TRBJ2-1, with D hard to call. Germline CDR1 reads MNHNS; CDR2 reads SASEGT. This CDR3 has 14 amino acids. Deletions cut 6 bases from V and 9 bases from J, with 18 bases between.

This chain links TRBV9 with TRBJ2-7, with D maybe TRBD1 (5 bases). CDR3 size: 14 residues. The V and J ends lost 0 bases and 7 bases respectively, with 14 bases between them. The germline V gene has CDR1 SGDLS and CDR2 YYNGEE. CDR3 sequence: CASSVGGLLGEQYF. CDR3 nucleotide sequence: TGTGCCAGCAGCGTAGGGGGCCTCCTCGGGGAGCAGTACTTC.

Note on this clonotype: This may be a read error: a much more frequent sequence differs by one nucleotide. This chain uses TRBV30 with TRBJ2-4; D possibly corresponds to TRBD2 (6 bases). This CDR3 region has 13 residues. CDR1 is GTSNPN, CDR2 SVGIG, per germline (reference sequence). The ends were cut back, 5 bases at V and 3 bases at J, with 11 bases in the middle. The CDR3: CAWGGTFKNIQYF. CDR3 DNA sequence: TGTGCCTGGGGAGGGACGTTCAAAAACATTCAGTACTTC.

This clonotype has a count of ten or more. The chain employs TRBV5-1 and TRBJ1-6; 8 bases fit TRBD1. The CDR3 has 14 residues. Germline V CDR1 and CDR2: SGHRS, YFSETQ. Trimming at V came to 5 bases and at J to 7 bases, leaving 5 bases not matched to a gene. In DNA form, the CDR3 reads TGCGCCAGCAGGAACGACAGGGGAAATTCACCCCTCCACTTT. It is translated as CASRNDRGNSPLHF.